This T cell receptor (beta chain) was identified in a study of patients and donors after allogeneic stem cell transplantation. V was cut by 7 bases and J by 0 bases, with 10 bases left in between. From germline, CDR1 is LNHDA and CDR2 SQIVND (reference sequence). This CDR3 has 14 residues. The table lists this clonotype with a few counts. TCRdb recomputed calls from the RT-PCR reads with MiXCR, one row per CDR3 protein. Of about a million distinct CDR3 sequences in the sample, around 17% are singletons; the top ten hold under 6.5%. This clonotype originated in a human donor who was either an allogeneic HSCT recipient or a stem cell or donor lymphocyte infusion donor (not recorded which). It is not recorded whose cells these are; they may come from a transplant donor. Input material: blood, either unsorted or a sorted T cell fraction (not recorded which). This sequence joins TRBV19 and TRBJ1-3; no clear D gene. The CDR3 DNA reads TGTGCCAGTAACCTACAGAGCTCTGGAAACACCATATATTTT. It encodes CASNLQSSGNTIYF.